Listed below are T cell receptor beta chains from one sample, sequenced in a study of neurological immune-mediated disorders. TCRdb used MiXCR to reprocess the 5' RACE reads, holding one entry per CDR3 protein. This sample has around 65,000 distinct CDR3 sequences, with approximately 5.1% found just once. Sequencing was done on a sample of PBMCs. Receptor source: a human donor with multiple sclerosis. The donor label of this sample is uncertain. The CDR3 runs from the conserved cysteine through the conserved F or W. The D gene is left open where the match is weak. Expanded clones are given a class, and other clones once, few, many or no size at all.

j_call v_call d_call clone_size cdr3_aa cdr3_nt
TRBJ2-1 TRBV20-1 TRBD2 many CSARDAMVGGGEQFF TGCAGTGCTAGAGATGCGATGGTGGGGGGGGGTGAGCAGTTCTTC
TRBJ2-7 TRBV20-1 NA many CSARDQWGNYEQYF TGCAGTGCTAGAGATCAGTGGGGGAACTACGAGCAGTACTTC
TRBJ2-1 TRBV20-1 TRBD2 many CSARGWGLAGGLSYNEQFF TGCAGTGCTAGAGGTTGGGGTCTAGCGGGGGGGCTCTCCTACAATGAGCAGTTCTTC
TRBJ1-6 TRBV27 TRBD1 many CASSSSGQGNSPLHF TGTGCCAGCAGTTCGTCCGGACAGGGCAATTCACCCCTCCACTTT
TRBJ2-7 TRBV6-5 TRBD2 many CASSYMRGLGEQYF TGTGCCAGCAGTTATATGCGGGGGTTGGGCGAGCAGTACTTC
TRBJ2-2 TRBV5-1 TRBD1 many CASSSDRAIVAGELFF TGCGCCAGCAGCTCTGACAGGGCGATAGTTGCCGGGGAGCTGTTTTTT
TRBJ1-1 TRBV7-9 NA many CASSFYMGGGNTEAFF TGTGCCAGCAGCTTTTATATGGGGGGAGGGAACACTGAAGCTTTCTTT
TRBJ2-1 TRBV5-1 TRBD1 few CASSIRGPTYNEQFF TGCGCCAGCAGCATCAGGGGGCCTACTTACAATGAGCAGTTCTTC
TRBJ1-6 TRBV10-3 TRBD1 many CAISDPDRDGRSPLHF TGTGCCATCAGTGATCCCGACAGGGACGGTAGGTCACCCCTCCACTTT
TRBJ2-1 TRBV5-5 NA many CASSSQGRSSYNEQFF TGTGCCAGCAGCTCCCAGGGGAGGAGCTCCTACAATGAGCAGTTCTTC
TRBJ1-4 TRBV25-1 NA many CASCPGGTNEKLFF TGTGCCAGCTGCCCCGGGGGTACTAATGAAAAACTGTTTTTT
TRBJ2-2 TRBV14 NA many CASSRPLGGLRSNTGELFF TGTGCCAGCAGCCGCCCGTTGGGGGGCCTACGGTCAAACACCGGGGAGCTGTTTTTT
TRBJ1-5 TRBV12-3/TRBV12-4 NA many CASSLTGPSEPQHF TGTGCCAGCAGTTTAACCGGACCTTCGGAGCCCCAGCATTTT
TRBJ2-7 TRBV12-3/TRBV12-4 TRBD2 many CASSLAGAAYEQYF TGTGCCAGCAGCCTAGCGGGGGCCGCCTACGAGCAGTACTTC
TRBJ1-5 TRBV7-2 NA many CASSLMLYQPQHF TGTGCCAGCAGCTTAATGCTTTACCAGCCCCAGCATTTT
TRBJ1-2 TRBV29-1 NA few CSVERTANYGYTF TGCAGCGTAGAAAGGACGGCTAACTATGGCTACACCTTC
TRBJ1-1 TRBV7-2 TRBD1 NA CASSLAGGSMNTEAFF TGTGCCAGCAGCTTGGCAGGGGGATCCATGAACACTGAAGCTTTCTTT
TRBJ2-4 TRBV7-7 TRBD1 many CASSRTGVAKNIQYF TGTGCCAGCAGCCGCACAGGGGTAGCCAAAAACATTCAGTACTTC
TRBJ2-6 TRBV14 NA many CASSQGAAGANVLTF TGTGCCAGCAGCCAAGGCGCTGCTGGGGCCAACGTCCTGACTTTC
TRBJ2-7 TRBV5-1 NA many CASSFEGWSYEQYF TGCGCCAGCAGCTTTGAGGGGTGGTCCTACGAGCAGTACTTC
TRBJ2-7 TRBV6-4 TRBD1 many CASSRDSGYEQYF TGTGCCAGCAGCCGGGACAGCGGCTACGAGCAGTACTTC
TRBJ2-3 TRBV11-3 NA many CASSVMGDTQYF TGTGCCAGCAGCGTTATGGGAGATACGCAGTATTTT
TRBJ2-2 TRBV12-3/TRBV12-4 NA few CASSFGGKVGELFF TGTGCCAGCAGTTTTGGGGGGAAGGTCGGGGAGCTGTTTTTT
TRBJ1-1 TRBV27 NA many CASSLSGGLDTEAFF TGTGCCAGCAGTTTAAGCGGGGGGCTGGACACTGAAGCTTTCTTT
TRBJ2-3 TRBV5-1 NA NA CASSFSGTGGTDTQYF TGCGCCAGCAGCTTCTCCGGGACTGGCGGCACAGATACGCAGTATTTT
TRBJ2-4 TRBV7-9 NA many CASSLGNSLAKNIQYF TGTGCCAGCAGCTTAGGTAACAGCCTAGCCAAAAACATTCAGTACTTC
TRBJ2-5 TRBV5-1 NA many CASSFGAGSETQYF TGCGCCAGCAGCTTCGGCGCGGGGTCGGAGACCCAGTACTTC
TRBJ1-1 TRBV14 NA many CASSPLKNTEAFF TGTGCCAGCAGCCCGCTTAAGAACACTGAAGCTTTCTTT
TRBJ2-1 TRBV5-1 TRBD1 NA CASSRGQGANEQFF TGCGCCAGCAGCCGAGGGCAGGGGGCGAATGAGCAGTTCTTC
TRBJ2-7 TRBV2 TRBD1 many CASSPTGASFYEQYF TGTGCCAGCAGTCCAACAGGGGCTAGTTTCTACGAGCAGTACTTC
TRBJ1-5 TRBV4-1 TRBD1 many CASSRSGTGINQPQHF TGCGCCAGCAGCCGCTCCGGGACAGGGATTAATCAGCCCCAGCATTTT
TRBJ1-6 TRBV4-1 NA many CASSQDESPLHF TGCGCCAGCAGCCAAGATGAATCACCCCTCCACTTT
TRBJ2-7 TRBV2 NA many CASSEALRQRVYEQYF TGTGCCAGCAGTGAAGCGCTTAGACAGAGGGTATACGAGCAGTACTTC
TRBJ2-3 TRBV20-1 TRBD2 many CSAPTSGGATDTQYF TGCAGTGCCCCAACTAGCGGGGGGGCCACAGATACGCAGTATTTT
TRBJ2-7 TRBV2 NA many CASRGELGEQYF TGTGCCAGCAGGGGAGAGCTGGGAGAGCAGTACTTC
TRBJ2-7 TRBV21-1 NA many CASSTGDRCHEQYF TGTGCCAGCAGCACGGGGGACAGGTGTCACGAGCAGTACTTC
TRBJ2-1 TRBV7-2 NA many CASSSWTAVGGQFF TGTGCCAGCAGCTCGTGGACCGCCGTGGGGGGGCAGTTCTTC
TRBJ2-7 TRBV20-1 TRBD2 many CSARGGGAGEQYF TGCAGTGCTAGAGGCGGGGGGGCCGGCGAGCAGTACTTC
TRBJ2-5 TRBV7-2 TRBD1 many CASSLGTNRGLKETQYF TGTGCCAGCAGCTTAGGAACCAACAGGGGGTTGAAGGAGACCCAGTACTTC
TRBJ1-4 TRBV2 NA many CASRPTGTRTFEKLFF TGTGCCAGCAGACCAACCGGGACACGGACTTTTGAAAAACTGTTTTTT
TRBJ1-2 TRBV5-1 TRBD1 many CASSSFEGQSYGYTF TGCGCCAGCAGCTCGTTTGAGGGACAGAGCTATGGCTACACCTTC
TRBJ2-3 TRBV7-9 NA many CASRQDSTDTQYF TGTGCCAGCAGACAAGACAGCACAGATACGCAGTATTTT